Reported below is one T cell receptor (beta chain). What it binds is unknown. Here immunoSEQ multiplex PCR was the method, and the copy in TCRdb shows in-frame clones only, minus some. The sample has some 140,000 clones, approximately 90% seen once. The sample is drawn from a study of T cell responses to AZD1222 COVID-19 vaccine. The study, taken as a whole, reports: Within unmutated variant regions lay the reported targets of nearly half of spike-specific TCRs. The donor cohort was predominantly white British with a female majority, and clonal diversity may have been underestimated. Only a handful of individuals given AZD1222 were seropositive at baseline. Two AZD1222 doses significantly raised spike-specific TCR breadth and depth over controls.

The length of the CDR3 is 13 residues. V was shortened by 0 bases and J by 6 bases, with 7 bases between the two germline ends. The germline V gene has CDR1 SGHTA and CDR2 FQGNSA. This clonotype was obtained from an adult in good health. The gene calls are TRBV7-2 and TRBJ2-3; no firm D call. The sample was peripheral blood, taken on day 0 of AZD1222 vaccination. As DNA, the CDR3 is TGTGCCAGCAGCTTAGCTGTTCCCGATACGCAGTATTTT. This translates into CASSLAVPDTQYF.